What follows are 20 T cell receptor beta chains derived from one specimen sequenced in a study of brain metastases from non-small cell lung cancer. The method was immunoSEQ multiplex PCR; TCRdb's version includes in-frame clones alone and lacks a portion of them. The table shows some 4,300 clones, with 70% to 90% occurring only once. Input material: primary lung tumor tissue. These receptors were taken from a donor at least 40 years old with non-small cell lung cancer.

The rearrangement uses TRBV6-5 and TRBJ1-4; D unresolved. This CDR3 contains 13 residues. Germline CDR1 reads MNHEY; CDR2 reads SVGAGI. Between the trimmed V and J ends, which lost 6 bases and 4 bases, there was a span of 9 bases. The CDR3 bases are TGTGCCAGCAGGACCGTCAATAATGAAAAACTGTTTTTT. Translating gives CASRTVNNEKLFF.

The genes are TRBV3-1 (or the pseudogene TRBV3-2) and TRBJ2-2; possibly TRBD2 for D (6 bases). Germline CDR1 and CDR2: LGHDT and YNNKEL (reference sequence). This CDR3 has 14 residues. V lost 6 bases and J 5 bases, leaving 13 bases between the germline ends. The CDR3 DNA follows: TGTGCCAGCAGTCGACTAGTGAGGACCGGGGAGCTGTTTTTT. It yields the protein CASSRLVRTGELFF.

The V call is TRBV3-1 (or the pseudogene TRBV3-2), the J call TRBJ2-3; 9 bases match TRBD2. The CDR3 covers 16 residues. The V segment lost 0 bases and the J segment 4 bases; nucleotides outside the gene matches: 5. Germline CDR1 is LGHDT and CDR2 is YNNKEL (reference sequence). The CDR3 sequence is CASSQDLAGTSDTQYF. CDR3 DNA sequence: TGTGCCAGCAGCCAAGACCTAGCGGGGACTTCAGATACGCAGTATTTT.

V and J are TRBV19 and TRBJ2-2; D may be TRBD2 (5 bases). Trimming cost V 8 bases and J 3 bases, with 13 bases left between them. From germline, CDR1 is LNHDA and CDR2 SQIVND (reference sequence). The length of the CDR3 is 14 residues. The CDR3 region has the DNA TGTGCCAGTGCCGGTCGGGGATACACCGGGGAGCTGTTTTTT. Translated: CASAGRGYTGELFF. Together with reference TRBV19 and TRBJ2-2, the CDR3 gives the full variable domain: DGGITQSPKYLFRKEGQNVTLSCEQNLNHDAMYWYRQDPGQGLRLIYYSQIVNDFQKGDIAEGYSVSREKKESFPLTVTSAQKNPTAFYLCASAGRGYTGELFFGEGSRLTVL.

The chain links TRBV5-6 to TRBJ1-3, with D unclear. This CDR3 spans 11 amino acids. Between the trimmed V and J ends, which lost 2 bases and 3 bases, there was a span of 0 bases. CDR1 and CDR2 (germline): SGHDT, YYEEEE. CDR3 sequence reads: CASSFGNTIYF. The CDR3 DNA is TGTGCCAGCAGCTTTGGAAACACCATATATTTT. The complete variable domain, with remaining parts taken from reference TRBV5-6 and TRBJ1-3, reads DAGVTQSPTHLIKTRGQQVTLRCSPKSGHDTVSWYQQALGQGPQFIFQYYEEEERQRGNFPDRFSGHQFPNYSSELNVNALLLGDSALYLCASSFGNTIYFGEGSWLTVV.

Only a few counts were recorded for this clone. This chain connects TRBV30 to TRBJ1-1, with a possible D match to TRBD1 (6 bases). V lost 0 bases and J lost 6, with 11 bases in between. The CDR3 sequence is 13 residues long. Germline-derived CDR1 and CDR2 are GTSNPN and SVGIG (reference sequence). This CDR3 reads CAWSVRGGAEAFF. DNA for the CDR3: TGTGCCTGGAGTGTGAGGGGGGGTGCTGAAGCTTTCTTT.

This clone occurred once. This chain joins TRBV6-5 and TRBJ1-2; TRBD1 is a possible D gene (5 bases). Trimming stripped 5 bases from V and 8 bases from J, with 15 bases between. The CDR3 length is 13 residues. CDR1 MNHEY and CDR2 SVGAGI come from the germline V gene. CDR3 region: CASSPGRGVGYTF. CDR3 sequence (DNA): TGTGCCAGCAGTCCGGGACGGGGGGTGGGCTACACCTTC.

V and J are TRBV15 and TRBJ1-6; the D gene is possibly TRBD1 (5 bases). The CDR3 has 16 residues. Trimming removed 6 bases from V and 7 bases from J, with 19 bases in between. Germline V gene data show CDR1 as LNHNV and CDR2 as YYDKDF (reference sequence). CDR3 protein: CATRSHRAGNNSPLHF. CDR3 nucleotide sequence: TGTGCCACCAGATCCCATCGGGCAGGGAACAATTCACCCCTCCACTTT.

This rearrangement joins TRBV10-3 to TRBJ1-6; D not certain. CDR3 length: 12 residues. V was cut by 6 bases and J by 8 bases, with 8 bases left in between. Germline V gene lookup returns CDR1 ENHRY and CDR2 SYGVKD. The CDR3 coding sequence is TGTGCCATCAGCGGACGAGATTCACCCCTCCACTTT. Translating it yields CAISGRDSPLHF.

The CDR3 loop reads CASSRHPRSDTQYF. The DNA for the CDR3 is TGTGCCAGCAGCCGCCATCCCCGTTCCGATACGCAGTATTTT. V gene TRBV7-2 combines with J gene TRBJ2-3, with D unresolved. The CDR3 is 14 amino acids. The germline gives CDR1 SGHTA, CDR2 FQGNSA. With 5 bases removed from V and 6 bases from J, the gap between germline ends came to 15 bases.

DNA for the CDR3: TGTGCCAGCAGCCTCGGCCATTCGGGGAAAGAAAAACTGTTTTTT. Its protein is CASSLGHSGKEKLFF. V usage is TRBV5-5 and J usage is TRBJ1-4; D is ambiguous. V was clipped by 4 bases and J by 8 bases, with 18 bases between them. Germline assignment: CDR1 SGHKS and CDR2 YYEKEE (reference sequence). The CDR3 sequence is 15 residues long. The whole variable domain, remainder taken from reference TRBV5-5 and TRBJ1-4, is DAGVTQSPTHLIKTRGQQVTLRCSPISGHKSVSWYQQVLGQGPQFIFQYYEKEERGRGNFPDRFSARQFPNYSSELNVNALLLGDSALYLCASSLGHSGKEKLFFGSGTQLSVL.

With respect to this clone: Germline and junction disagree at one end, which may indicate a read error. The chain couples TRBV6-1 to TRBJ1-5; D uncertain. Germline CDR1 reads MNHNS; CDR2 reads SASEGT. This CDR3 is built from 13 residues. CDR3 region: CASSESVRKPQHF. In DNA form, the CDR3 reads TGTGCCAGCAGTGAATCCGTTCGGAAGCCTCAGCATTTT.

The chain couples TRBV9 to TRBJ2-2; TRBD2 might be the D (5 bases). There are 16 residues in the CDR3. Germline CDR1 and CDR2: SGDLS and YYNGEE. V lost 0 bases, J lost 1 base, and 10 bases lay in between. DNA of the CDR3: TGTGCCAGCAGCGTAGCTCTAGCTGTGAACACCGGGGAGCTGTTTTTT. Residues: CASSVALAVNTGELFF.

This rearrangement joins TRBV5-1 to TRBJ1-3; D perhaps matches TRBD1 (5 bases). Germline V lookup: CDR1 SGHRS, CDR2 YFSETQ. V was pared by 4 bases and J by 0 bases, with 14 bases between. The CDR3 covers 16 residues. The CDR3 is CASSLGTWGSGNTIYF. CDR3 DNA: TGCGCCAGCAGCCTGGGGACTTGGGGCTCTGGAAACACCATATATTTT.

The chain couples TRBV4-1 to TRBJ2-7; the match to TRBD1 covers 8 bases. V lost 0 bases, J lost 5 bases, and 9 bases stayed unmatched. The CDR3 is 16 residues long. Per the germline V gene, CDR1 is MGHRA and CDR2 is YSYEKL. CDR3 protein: CASSQDSRGRINEQYF. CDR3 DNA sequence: TGCGCCAGCAGCCAAGATAGCAGGGGGCGCATCAACGAGCAGTACTTC.

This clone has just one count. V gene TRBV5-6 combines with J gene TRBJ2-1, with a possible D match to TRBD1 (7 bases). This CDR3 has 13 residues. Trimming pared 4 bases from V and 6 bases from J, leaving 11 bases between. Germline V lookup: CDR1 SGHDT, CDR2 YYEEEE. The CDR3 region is CASSRQGGNEQFF. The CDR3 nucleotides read TGTGCCAGCAGCCGACAGGGAGGCAATGAGCAGTTCTTC.

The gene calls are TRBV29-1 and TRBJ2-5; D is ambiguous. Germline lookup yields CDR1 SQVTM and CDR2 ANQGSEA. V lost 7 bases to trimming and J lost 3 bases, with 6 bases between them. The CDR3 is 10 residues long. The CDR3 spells CSASKETQYF. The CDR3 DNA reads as TGCAGCGCTTCCAAAGAGACCCAGTACTTC. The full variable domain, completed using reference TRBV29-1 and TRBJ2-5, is SAVISQKPSRDICQRGTSLTIQCQVDSQVTMMFWYRQQPGQSLTLIATANQGSEATYESGFVIDKFPISRPNLTFSTLTVSNMSPEDSSIYLCSASKETQYFGPGTRLLVL.

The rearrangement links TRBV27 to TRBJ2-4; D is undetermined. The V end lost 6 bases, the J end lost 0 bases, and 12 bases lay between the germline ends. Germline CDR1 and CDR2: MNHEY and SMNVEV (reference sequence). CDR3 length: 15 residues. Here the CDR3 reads CASSRNQVAKNIQYF. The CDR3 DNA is TGTGCCAGCAGCCGAAACCAAGTAGCCAAAAACATTCAGTACTTC.

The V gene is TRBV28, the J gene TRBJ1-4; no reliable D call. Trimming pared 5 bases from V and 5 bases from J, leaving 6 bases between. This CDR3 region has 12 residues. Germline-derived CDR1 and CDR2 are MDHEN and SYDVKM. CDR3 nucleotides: TGTGCCAGCAGTCGGGCCAATGAAAAACTGTTTTTT. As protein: CASSRANEKLFF.

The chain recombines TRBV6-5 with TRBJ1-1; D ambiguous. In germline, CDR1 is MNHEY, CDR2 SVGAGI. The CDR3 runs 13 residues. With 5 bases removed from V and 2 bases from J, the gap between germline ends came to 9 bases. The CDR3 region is CASSMHLNTEAFF. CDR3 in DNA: TGTGCCAGCAGTATGCACTTAAACACTGAAGCTTTCTTT.